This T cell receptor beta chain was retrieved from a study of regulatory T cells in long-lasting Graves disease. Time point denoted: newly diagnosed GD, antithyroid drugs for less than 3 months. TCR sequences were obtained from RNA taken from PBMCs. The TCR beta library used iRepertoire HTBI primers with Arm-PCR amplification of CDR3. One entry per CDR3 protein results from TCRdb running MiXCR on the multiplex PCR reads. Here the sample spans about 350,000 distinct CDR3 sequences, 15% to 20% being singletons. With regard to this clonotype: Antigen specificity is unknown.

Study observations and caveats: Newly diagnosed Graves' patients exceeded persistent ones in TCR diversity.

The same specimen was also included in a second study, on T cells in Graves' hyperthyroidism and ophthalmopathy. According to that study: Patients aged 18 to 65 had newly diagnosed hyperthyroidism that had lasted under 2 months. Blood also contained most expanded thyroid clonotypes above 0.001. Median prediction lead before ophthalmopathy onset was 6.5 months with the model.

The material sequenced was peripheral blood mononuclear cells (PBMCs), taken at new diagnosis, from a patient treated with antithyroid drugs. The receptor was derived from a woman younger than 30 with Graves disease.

The CDR3 here is CAISDPLELLAGERVETQYF. The CDR3 bases are TGTGCCATCAGTGACCCTCTCGAGCTACTAGCGGGAGAGCGCGTGGAGACCCAGTACTTC. The rearrangement joins TRBV10-3 to TRBJ2-5, with 11 bases fitting TRBD2. This CDR3 spans 20 amino acids. Trimming at V came to 3 bases and at J to 5 bases, leaving 20 bases not matched to a gene. Germline loops: CDR1 ENHRY, CDR2 SYGVKD.